The clone carrying this TCR beta chain was recorded at least ten times. What it recognizes is unknown. CDR1 and CDR2 from the germline V gene are LNHNV and YYDKDF (reference sequence). The CDR3 extends over 15 amino acids. V was clipped by 3 bases and J by 6 bases; unmatched bases: 7. The entry originates in a study of CD8 T cells in ankylosing spondylitis. Study-level results: Disease-linked clones bore a CD8+ phenotype, appearing relatively rarely in peripheral blood.

MiXCR was run by TCRdb on the 5' RACE reads, yielding one entry per CDR3 protein. The profile shows over 200,000 distinct CDR3 sequences, about 11% of them singletons. The J gene is TRBJ2-3, the V gene TRBV15; 9 positions agree with TRBD1. Sequenced input: blood, either unsorted or a sorted T cell fraction (not recorded which). This clonotype was obtained from a male donor with ankylosing spondylitis or in good health (not recorded which). CDR3 sequence reads: CATSSPGTGYDTQYF. The DNA of the CDR3 is TGTGCCACCAGCAGTCCCGGGACAGGGTACGATACGCAGTATTTT.